This T cell receptor beta chain was sequenced in a study of patients and donors after allogeneic stem cell transplantation. TCRdb reprocessed the RT-PCR reads with MiXCR, giving one entry per CDR3 protein. The sample carries more than 20,000 distinct CDR3 sequences, around 40% recorded once. Deletions cut 1 base from V and 0 bases from J, with 10 bases between. In germline, CDR1 is SGHAT, CDR2 FQNNGV. The CDR3 is made up of 16 amino acids. Sequencing input: blood, either unsorted or a sorted T cell fraction (not recorded which). The gene calls are TRBV11-2 and TRBJ1-3; D ambiguous. The source of this sequence is a human donor who was either an allogeneic HSCT recipient or a stem cell or donor lymphocyte infusion donor (not recorded which). It is not recorded whose cells these are; they may come from a transplant donor. As DNA, the CDR3 is TGTGCCAGCAGCTTAGTAGTCCAGAGCTCTGGAAACACCATATATTTT. Its translation: CASSLVVQSSGNTIYF.